This TCR beta chain was sequenced during a study of blood T cell repertoires in COVID-19. About the study: COVID-19 samples from acute and convalescent phases originated in the United States, Italy and Spain. PBMCs, B-cell-depleted T cells, or T cells provided the cDNA or gDNA that made up the material.

This CDR3 is built from 17 residues. Germline CDR1 is SGHTA and CDR2 is FQGNSA. The germline V and J ends were trimmed by 5 bases and 4 bases, with 23 bases remaining between them. Per the study methods: Researchers report that nucleated cell counts were estimated from reference gene primer amplification. Clones were read by immunoSEQ multiplex PCR, and TCRdb kept only the in-frame ones, dropping some. For V, J and clone size, that table is used; D and trimming come from the DNA. There are 220,000 or so clones in the sample; about 90% occur only once, and about 15% lies in the top ten. The chain is built from TRBV7-2 and TRBJ1-1; D is possibly TRBD1 (6 bases). The TCR sequence derives from a woman in her fifties or sixties with acute COVID-19. Sequencing was done on a sample of PBMCs or T cells enriched from blood (not recorded which). CDR3 protein: CASSLIGSLGGTTEAFF. In DNA, the CDR3 is TGTGCCAGCAGCCTTATTGGTTCTCTAGGGGGAACCACTGAAGCTTTCTTT.